The source of this TCR beta chain is a study of blood T cell repertoires in COVID-19. About the study: The samples span acute and convalescent COVID-19 from the United States, Italy and Spain.

The age range of participants was 18 to 89 years, with residence in approximately 25 US areas. Using immunoSEQ multiplex PCR, the repertoire was profiled, and TCRdb retains in-frame clones only, with some absent. The sample includes about 270,000 clones, roughly 91% of them seen just once. This clone was observed once. The V end was cut by 8 bases, the J end by 0 bases, with 8 bases between. The CDR3 loop spans 13 amino acids. The rearrangement uses TRBV23-1 and TRBJ2-1; no definite D call. TRBV23-1 has ORF status, its function being uncertain. Source material: PBMCs or T cells enriched from blood (not recorded which). The sequence was collected from a woman in her 40s with acute COVID-19. The CDR3 nucleotides read TGCGCCAGCCTCCTTTCCTCCTACAATGAGCAGTTCTTC. Its protein is CASLLSSYNEQFF.